Here is one TCR beta chain with its context. Template for every sorted-subset replicate PCR totaled about 0.2 ug DNA, 25,000 to 30,000 T cell genomes. Sequenced by immunoSEQ multiplex PCR; TCRdb stores in-frame clones only, minus some. Seen here are about 2.2 million clones, just over 90% observed once, and the top ten hold under 2%. These data are taken from a study of shared clonotypes between healthy human individuals. V shed 6 bases and J shed 0 bases, with 22 bases lying between them. The CDR3 extends over 18 amino acids. Germline V CDR1 and CDR2: MNHEY, SMNVEV (reference sequence). In the naive CD8 group, cells lacked CD45RO and were positively selected for CCR7, so terminally differentiated effector memory CD45RA+ cells were left out. Adults of Caucasian background living in Nashville, Tennessee made up all donors.

The chain combines TRBV27 with TRBJ2-3, with D possibly called TRBD1 or TRBD2 (6 bases each). The origin of this receptor is a man between 18 and 35 years old in good health. Some clones in this sample may be carry-over from other donors' samples. Sequenced: naive CD8+ T cells from PBMCs. CDR3 sequence reads: CASSPLRGGTFSTDTQYF. Here the CDR3 DNA reads TGTGCCAGCAGCCCCCTGAGAGGGGGGACTTTTAGCACAGATACGCAGTATTTT.